Reported below is one T cell receptor (beta chain). The data belong to a study of shared clonotypes between healthy human individuals. In the original analysis: Filtering differed since immunoSEQ provided only junctions, with no quality scores. Clones were sequenced by immunoSEQ multiplex PCR, and TCRdb holds only the in-frame ones, with some missing. V and J calls and clone size are as listed in that table; D and trimming were resolved from the DNA. This table holds about a million clones, around three quarters found once. Sequencing was performed on memory CD4+ T cells from PBMCs. Noted subset: CD45RA-negative fraction. The receptor was derived from a man between 18 and 29 years old in good health. Some clones in this sample may be carry-over from other donors' samples.

CDR3 in amino acids: CASSTFQDTQYF. The CDR3 nucleotides are TGTGCCAGCAGCACATTCCAAGATACGCAGTATTTT. The chain recombines TRBV9 with TRBJ2-3; D remains ambiguous. Between the trimmed V and J ends, which lost 4 bases and 5 bases, there was a span of 8 bases. This CDR3 is built from 12 residues. Germline V CDR1 and CDR2: SGDLS, YYNGEE.